These 11 T cell receptor beta chains share one sample of origin, sequenced in a study of blood T cell repertoires in COVID-19. Only in-frame clones appear in the TCRdb table, and some are missing; sequencing was by immunoSEQ multiplex PCR. The sample lists approximately 280,000 clones; roughly 91% were seen once. Sequenced input: peripheral blood. Receptor source: a man in his forties or fifties with acute or convalescent COVID-19.

This rearrangement joins TRBV6-6 to TRBJ2-1, with 15 bases that match TRBD2. The CDR3 contains 18 residues. Germline assignment: CDR1 MNHNY and CDR2 SVGAGI (reference sequence). The ends lost 5 bases at V and 9 bases at J; junction bases unmatched: 14. CDR3 protein: CASSPNTGLAGGGGEQFF. CDR3 nucleotide sequence: TGTGCCAGCAGTCCTAACACGGGACTAGCGGGGGGCGGGGGTGAGCAGTTCTTC.

The rearrangement links TRBV6-5 to TRBJ1-6; 9 positions match TRBD1. The germline gives CDR1 MNHEY, CDR2 SVGAGI. J lost 11 bases, V lost 5 bases, and 4 bases had no gene match. CDR3 length: 13 residues. The CDR3 reads CASSRTGEPPLHF. In DNA form, the CDR3 reads TGTGCCAGCAGTCGGACAGGGGAGCCACCCCTCCACTTT.

This sequence joins TRBV18 and TRBJ2-7, with TRBD2 as a possible D gene (5 bases). Trimming removed 3 bases from V and 7 bases from J, with 10 bases in between. Germline CDR1 reads KGHSH; CDR2 reads LQKENI. The CDR3 extends over 12 amino acids. The CDR3 coding sequence is TGTGCCAGCTCACCCGTTAGGGAGGAGCAGTACTTC. Its protein is CASSPVREEQYF.

The chain employs TRBV30 and TRBJ1-5; 8 nucleotides line up with TRBD1. In germline, CDR1 is GTSNPN, CDR2 SVGIG (reference sequence). V shed 8 bases, J shed 7 bases, and the junction held 10 bases outside the gene matches. This CDR3 is 13 amino acids long. The CDR3 nucleotides are TGTGCCATGGAAGCGCAGGGGGCACAGCCCCAGCATTTT. Translated: CAMEAQGAQPQHF.

The chain has TRBV5-1 and TRBJ1-1, with 9 bases that match TRBD1. From germline, CDR1 is SGHRS and CDR2 YFSETQ. This CDR3 has 17 residues. V lost 4 bases to trimming and J lost 1 base; unmatched junction nucleotides: 11. CDR3 sequence: CASSPLGTGIQNTEAFF. CDR3 DNA: TGCGCCAGCAGCCCGCTTGGGACAGGGATTCAGAACACTGAAGCTTTCTTT.

This chain joins TRBV19 and TRBJ2-2, with 11 bases aligning to TRBD2. Losses at the gene ends were 7 bases for V and 4 bases for J; bases not matched to a gene: 8. CDR3 length equals 16 residues. Germline lookup yields CDR1 LNHDA and CDR2 SQIVND (reference sequence). CDR3 coding DNA: TGTGCCAGTACCTTTGGACTAGCGGGTTTCACCGGGGAGCTGTTTTTT. Translating it yields CASTFGLAGFTGELFF. Full variable domain (remainder filled in from reference TRBV19 and TRBJ2-2): DGGITQSPKYLFRKEGQNVTLSCEQNLNHDAMYWYRQDPGQGLRLIYYSQIVNDFQKGDIAEGYSVSREKKESFPLTVTSAQKNPTAFYLCASTFGLAGFTGELFFGEGSRLTVL.

The chain couples TRBV5-1 to TRBJ2-2, with 8 bases fitting TRBD1. Trimming took 5 bases from V and 4 from J; bases not matched to a gene: 10. The germline CDR1 and CDR2 sequences are SGHRS and YFSETQ. The CDR3 runs 16 residues. CDR3 region: CASRGQGASGTGELFF. CDR3 nucleotide sequence: TGCGCCAGCAGAGGTCAGGGGGCTTCGGGCACCGGGGAGCTGTTTTTT.

The J gene is TRBJ1-1, the V gene TRBV9; D may be TRBD1 (6 bases). The CDR3 has 15 amino acids. Per germline, CDR1 SGDLS and CDR2 YYNGEE. The V and J ends lost 4 bases and 4 bases respectively, with 17 bases between them. The CDR3, as DNA: TGTGCCAGCAGCCCGGGGGGCTTGCATGGCACTGAAGCTTTCTTT. Translation: CASSPGGLHGTEAFF. The whole variable domain, filled in from reference TRBV9 and TRBJ1-1, reads DSGVTQTPKHLITATGQRVTLRCSPRSGDLSVYWYQQSLDQGLQFLIQYYNGEERAKGNILERFSAQQFPDLHSELNLSSLELGDSALYFCASSPGGLHGTEAFFGQGTRLTVV.

The chain carries TRBV10-3 and TRBJ2-7, with 9 bases identical to TRBD2. This CDR3 is 15 amino acids long. With 4 bases clipped from V and 2 bases from J, the junction kept 6 bases outside the gene matches. Per germline, CDR1 ENHRY and CDR2 SYGVKD. The CDR3 loop reads CAISGRLAGTYEQYF. CDR3 nucleotides: TGTGCCATCAGTGGGCGGCTAGCGGGGACCTACGAGCAGTACTTC.

A few counts support this clone. The rearrangement joins TRBV5-1 to TRBJ1-6, with 9 bases aligning to TRBD1. V shed 4 bases, J shed 6 bases, and the junction held 5 bases outside the gene matches. The CDR3 loop spans 15 amino acids. CDR1 and CDR2 (germline): SGHRS, YFSETQ. The CDR3 nucleotides read TGCGCCAGCAGCCAACAACAGGGGGCTAATTCACCCCTCCACTTT. Its protein product is CASSQQQGANSPLHF.

The rearrangement links TRBV27 to TRBJ2-2; weak D call: TRBD2 (6 bases). Germline loops: CDR1 MNHEY, CDR2 SMNVEV (reference sequence). The length of the CDR3 is 14 residues. Trimming cost V 4 bases and J 0 bases, with 6 bases left between them. This chain's CDR3 is CASSSGANTGELFF. The DNA for the CDR3 is TGTGCCAGCAGTTCGGGGGCGAACACCGGGGAGCTGTTTTTT.